Detailed here is one TCR beta chain. Its specificity is not known. Trimming removed 6 bases at V and 7 bases at J, with 7 bases between. This CDR3 region has 10 residues. Germline CDR1 MGHDK, CDR2 SYGVNS. The entry originates in a study of T-cell reconstitution after alpha-beta-depleted transplantation in children. Construction of the TCRbeta library involved unique molecular identifiers. One entry per CDR3 protein results from TCRdb running MiXCR on the PCR reads. Counted here are around 600,000 distinct CDR3 sequences, around 23% occurring once; the ten biggest clones make up around an eighth. Notes on the study in general: T-cell counts and diversity were attributed mostly to newly produced T cells one year after transplant. Some patients' high day-60 TCRbeta diversity was traced to surviving recipient T cells and thymic progenitors. There were reportedly several hundred expanded graft clones from which alpha-beta T cells came about two months after transplant.

Sequences were derived from PBMCs, mostly from graft donor cells, sampled 360 days after TCRalphabeta/CD19-depleted stem cell transplant. The sequence was obtained from a boy younger than two who had a stem cell transplant for acute myeloid leukemia, so the T cells may come from the graft donor. The gene calls are TRBV25-1 and TRBJ2-7; D remains ambiguous. The CDR3 DNA follows: TGTGCCAGCAGCACAACAGAGCAGTACGTC. It encodes CASSTTEQYV.